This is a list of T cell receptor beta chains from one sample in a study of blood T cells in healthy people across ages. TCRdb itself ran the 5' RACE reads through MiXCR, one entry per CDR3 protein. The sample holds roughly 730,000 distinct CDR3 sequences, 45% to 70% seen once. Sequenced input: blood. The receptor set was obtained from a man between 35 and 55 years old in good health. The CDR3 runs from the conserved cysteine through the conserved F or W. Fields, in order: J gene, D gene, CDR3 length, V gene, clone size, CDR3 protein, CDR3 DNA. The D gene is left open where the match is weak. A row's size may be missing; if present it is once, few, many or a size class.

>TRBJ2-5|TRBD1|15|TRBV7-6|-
CASSFDRGGKETQYF
TGTGCCAGCAGCTTCGACAGGGGGGGCAAAGAGACCCAGTACTTC
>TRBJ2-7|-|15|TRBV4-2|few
CASSQDPARPYEQYF
TGTGCCAGCAGCCAAGACCCAGCCCGCCCCTACGAGCAGTACTTC
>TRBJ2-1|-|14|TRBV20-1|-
CSASRGASQNEQFF
TGCAGTGCTAGCCGGGGGGCGTCTCAGAATGAGCAGTTCTTC
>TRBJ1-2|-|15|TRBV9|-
CASSRHIPGDNGYTF
TGTGCCAGCAGCCGTCATATCCCAGGGGACAATGGCTACACCTTC
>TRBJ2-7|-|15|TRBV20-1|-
CSAHSGRETAYEQYF
TGCAGTGCTCATTCCGGCAGGGAGACCGCCTACGAGCAGTACTTC
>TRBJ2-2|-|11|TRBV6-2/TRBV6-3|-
CASSYAGELFF
TGTGCCAGCAGTTACGCCGGGGAGCTGTTTTTT
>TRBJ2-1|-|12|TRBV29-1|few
CSVGRGSDEQFF
TGCAGCGTTGGCAGGGGCTCTGATGAGCAGTTCTTC
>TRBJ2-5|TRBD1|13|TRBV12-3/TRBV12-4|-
CASSWTGLETQYF
TGTGCCAGCAGTTGGACAGGGCTAGAGACCCAGTACTTC
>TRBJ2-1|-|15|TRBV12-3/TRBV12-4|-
CASSFPGSSYNEQFF
TGTGCCAGCAGTTTTCCCGGAAGCTCCTACAATGAGCAGTTCTTC
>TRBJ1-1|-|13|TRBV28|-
CASTPVVNTEAFF
TGTGCCAGCACCCCTGTAGTGAACACTGAAGCTTTCTTT
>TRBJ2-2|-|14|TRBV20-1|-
CSARRQARTGELFF
TGCAGTGCCAGAAGACAGGCCCGGACCGGGGAGCTGTTTTTT
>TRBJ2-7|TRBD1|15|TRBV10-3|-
CAISETRDRSYEQYF
TGTGCCATCAGTGAGACCCGGGACAGGTCCTACGAGCAGTACTTC
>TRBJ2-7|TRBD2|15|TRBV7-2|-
CASSLSSGSSDEQYF
TGTGCCAGCAGCCTCTCTAGCGGGAGCTCCGACGAGCAGTACTTC
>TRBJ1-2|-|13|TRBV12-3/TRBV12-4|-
CASSLVGRDGYTF
TGTGCCAGCAGTTTAGTGGGGAGGGATGGCTACACCTTC
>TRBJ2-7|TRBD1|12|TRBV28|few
CASSFPRGKEYF
TGTGCCAGCAGTTTTCCCAGGGGGAAGGAGTACTTC
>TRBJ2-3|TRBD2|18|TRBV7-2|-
CASSLTASGGGPTDTQYF
TGTGCCAGCAGCCTAACGGCTAGCGGGGGGGGCCCGACAGATACGCAGTATTTT
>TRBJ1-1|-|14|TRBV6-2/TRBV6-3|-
CASSPTWVNTEAFF
TGTGCCAGCAGTCCCACATGGGTTAACACTGAAGCTTTCTTT
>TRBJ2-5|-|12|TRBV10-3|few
CAISVGGETQYF
TGTGCCATCAGTGTAGGGGGAGAGACCCAGTACTTC
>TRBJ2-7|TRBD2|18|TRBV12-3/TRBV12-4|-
CASSTYGRLAGGTYEQYF
TGTGCCAGCAGTACCTACGGTCGGCTAGCGGGAGGAACCTACGAGCAGTACTTC
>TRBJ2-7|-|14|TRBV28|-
CASSLPSRFYEQYF
TGTGCCAGCAGCCTTCCGAGCAGGTTCTACGAGCAGTACTTC
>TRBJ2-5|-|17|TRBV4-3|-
CASSQDHLLWGRETQYF
TGCGCCAGCAGCCAAGATCATCTGCTCTGGGGCAGAGAGACCCAGTACTTC
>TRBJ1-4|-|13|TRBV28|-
CGALGRINEKLFF
TGTGGGGCCTTGGGTCGGATTAATGAAAAACTGTTTTTT
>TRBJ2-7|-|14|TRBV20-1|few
CSARPTESSYEQYF
TGCAGTGCGCGTCCGACAGAGAGCTCCTACGAGCAGTACTTC
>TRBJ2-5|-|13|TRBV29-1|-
CSEKMGGFGTQYF
TGCAGCGAAAAAATGGGCGGTTTCGGGACCCAGTACTTC
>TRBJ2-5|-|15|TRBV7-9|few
CASSLNSLAIETQYF
TGTGCCAGCAGCTTAAATAGCCTAGCGATTGAGACCCAGTACTTC
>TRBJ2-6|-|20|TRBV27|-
CASSLSGDRDGSSGANVLTF
TGTGCCAGCAGTTTATCAGGCGACCGGGACGGGAGCTCTGGGGCCAACGTCCTGACTTTC
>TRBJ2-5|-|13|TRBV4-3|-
CASSQAPAGEQYF
TGCGCCAGCAGCCAAGCCCCCGCTGGTGAGCAGTACTTC
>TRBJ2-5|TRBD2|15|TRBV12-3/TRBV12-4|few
CASTSTGSGGKTQYF
TGTGCCAGCACCTCTACCGGTTCGGGGGGGAAGACCCAGTACTTC
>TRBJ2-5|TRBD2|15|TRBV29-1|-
CSVEETSGSGNEQYF
TGCAGCGTTGAAGAGACTAGCGGGAGTGGGAATGAGCAGTACTTC
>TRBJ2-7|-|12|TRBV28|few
CASLGEHYEQYF
TGTGCCAGCCTGGGGGAACACTACGAGCAGTACTTC
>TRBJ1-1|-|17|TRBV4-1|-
CASSQGWGGHTNTEAFF
TGCGCCAGCAGCCAAGGGTGGGGGGGACATACGAACACTGAAGCTTTCTTT
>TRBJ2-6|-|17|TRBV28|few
CASSPFDPRSGANVLTF
TGTGCCAGCAGCCCCTTTGACCCCCGCTCTGGGGCCAACGTCCTGACTTTC
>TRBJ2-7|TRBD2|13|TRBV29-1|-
CSVGLAGVGEQYF
TGCAGCGTTGGGCTAGCGGGAGTGGGCGAGCAGTACTTC
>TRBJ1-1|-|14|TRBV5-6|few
CASSSGWAGTEAFF
TGTGCCAGCAGCTCAGGGTGGGCCGGCACTGAAGCTTTCTTT
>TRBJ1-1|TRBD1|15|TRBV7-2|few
CASSPWGTVNTEAFF
TGTGCCAGCAGCCCCTGGGGGACAGTGAACACTGAAGCTTTCTTT
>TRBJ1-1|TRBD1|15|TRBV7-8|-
CASSSGQAMNTEAFF
TGTGCCAGCAGCTCAGGACAGGCGATGAACACTGAAGCTTTCTTT
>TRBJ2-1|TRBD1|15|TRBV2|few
CASSEGDRDYNEQFF
TGTGCCAGCAGTGAAGGGGACAGGGATTACAATGAGCAGTTCTTC